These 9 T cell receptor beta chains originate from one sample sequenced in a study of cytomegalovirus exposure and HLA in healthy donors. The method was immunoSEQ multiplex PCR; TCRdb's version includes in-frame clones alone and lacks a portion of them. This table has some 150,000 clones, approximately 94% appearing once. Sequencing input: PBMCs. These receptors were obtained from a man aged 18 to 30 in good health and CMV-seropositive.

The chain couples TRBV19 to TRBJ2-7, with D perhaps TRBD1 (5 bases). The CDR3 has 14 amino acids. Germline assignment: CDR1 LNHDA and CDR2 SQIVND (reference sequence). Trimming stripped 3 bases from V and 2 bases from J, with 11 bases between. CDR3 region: CASSIGHSTYEQYF. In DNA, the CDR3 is TGTGCCAGTAGTATTGGACATTCGACCTACGAGCAGTACTTC.

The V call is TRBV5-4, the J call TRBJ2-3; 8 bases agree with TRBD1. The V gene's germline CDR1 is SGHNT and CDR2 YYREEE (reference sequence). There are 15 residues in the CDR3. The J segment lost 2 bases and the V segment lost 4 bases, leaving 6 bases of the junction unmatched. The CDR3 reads CASSPGQAFTDTQYF. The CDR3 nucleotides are TGTGCCAGCAGCCCGGGACAGGCGTTCACAGATACGCAGTATTTT. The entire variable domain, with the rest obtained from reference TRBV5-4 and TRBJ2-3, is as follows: ETGVTQSPTHLIKTRGQQVTLRCSSQSGHNTVSWYQQALGQGPQFIFQYYREEENGRGNFPPRFSGLQFPNYSSELNVNALELDDSALYLCASSPGQAFTDTQYFGPGTRLTVL.

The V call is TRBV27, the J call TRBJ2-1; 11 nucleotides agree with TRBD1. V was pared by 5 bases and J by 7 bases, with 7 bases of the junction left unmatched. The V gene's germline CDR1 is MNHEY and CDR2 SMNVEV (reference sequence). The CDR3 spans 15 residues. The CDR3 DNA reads TGTGCCAGCAGTCCCGGGACAGGGGGTTTTAATGAGCAGTTCTTC. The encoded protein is CASSPGTGGFNEQFF.

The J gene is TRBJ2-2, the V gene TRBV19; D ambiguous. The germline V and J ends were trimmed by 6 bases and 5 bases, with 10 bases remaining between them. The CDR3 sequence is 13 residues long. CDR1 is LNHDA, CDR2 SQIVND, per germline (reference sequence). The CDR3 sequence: CASSPYRTGELFF. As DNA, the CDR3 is TGTGCCAGTAGCCCCTATCGGACCGGGGAGCTGTTTTTT.

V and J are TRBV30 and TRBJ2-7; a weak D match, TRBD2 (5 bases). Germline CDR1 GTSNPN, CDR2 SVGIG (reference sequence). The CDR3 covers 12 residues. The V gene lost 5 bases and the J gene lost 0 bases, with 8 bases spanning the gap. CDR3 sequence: CAWRGSSYEQYF. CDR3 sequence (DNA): TGTGCCTGGCGAGGGAGCTCCTACGAGCAGTACTTC. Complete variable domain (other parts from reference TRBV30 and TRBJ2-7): SQTIHQWPATLVQPVGSPLSLECTVEGTSNPNLYWYRQAAGRGLQLLFYSVGIGQISSEVPQNLSASRPQDRQFILSSKKLLLSDSGFYLCAWRGSSYEQYFGPGTRLTVT.

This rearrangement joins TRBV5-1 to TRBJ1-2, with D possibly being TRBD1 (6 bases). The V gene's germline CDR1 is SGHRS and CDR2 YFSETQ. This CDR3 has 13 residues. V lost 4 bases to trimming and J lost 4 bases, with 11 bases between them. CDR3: CASSRGHLYGYTF. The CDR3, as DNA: TGCGCCAGCAGCCGGGGACACCTCTATGGCTACACCTTC.

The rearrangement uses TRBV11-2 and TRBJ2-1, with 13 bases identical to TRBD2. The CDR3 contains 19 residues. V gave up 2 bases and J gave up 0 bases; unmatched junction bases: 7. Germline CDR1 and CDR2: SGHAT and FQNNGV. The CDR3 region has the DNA TGTGCCAGCAGCTTATCGTCACTAGCGGGAGGGCCCTCCTACAATGAGCAGTTCTTC. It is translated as CASSLSSLAGGPSYNEQFF.

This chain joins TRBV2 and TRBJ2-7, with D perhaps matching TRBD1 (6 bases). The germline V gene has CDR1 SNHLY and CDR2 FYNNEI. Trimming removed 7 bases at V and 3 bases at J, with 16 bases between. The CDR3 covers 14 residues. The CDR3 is CASKDQGIDYEQYF. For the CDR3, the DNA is TGTGCCAGCAAAGACCAGGGGATCGACTACGAGCAGTACTTC. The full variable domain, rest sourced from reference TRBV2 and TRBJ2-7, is EPEVTQTPSHQVTQMGQEVILRCVPISNHLYFYWYRQILGQKVEFLVSFYNNEISEKSEIFDDQFSVERPDGSNFTLKIRSTKLEDSAMYFCASKDQGIDYEQYFGPGTRLTVT.

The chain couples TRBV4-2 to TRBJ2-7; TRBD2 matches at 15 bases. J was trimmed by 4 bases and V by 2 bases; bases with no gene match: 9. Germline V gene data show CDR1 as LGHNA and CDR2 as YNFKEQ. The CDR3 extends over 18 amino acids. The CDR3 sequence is CASSQRTGLAGGPYEQYF. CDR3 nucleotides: TGTGCCAGCAGCCAACGCACGGGACTAGCGGGAGGTCCATACGAGCAGTACTTC.